Detailed here is one T cell receptor beta chain. Profiling relied on immunoSEQ multiplex PCR, and the TCRdb table lists in-frame clones only, not all of them. The table lists roughly 260,000 clones, about 87% of them singletons. The sample is drawn from a study of blood T cell repertoires in COVID-19. Study background: Spain, Italy and the United States supplied samples that represented acute and convalescent COVID-19. Nucleic acid was either cDNA or gDNA, and it came from T cells, B-cell-depleted T cells, or PBMCs.

Trimming at V came to 1 base and at J to 2 bases, leaving 4 bases not matched to a gene. The CDR3 is 16 amino acids. The germline V gene has CDR1 SNHLY and CDR2 FYNNEI. V gene TRBV2 combines with J gene TRBJ2-1, with 8 bases fitting TRBD1. The specimen was peripheral blood. The clonotype comes from a woman between 40 and 50 years old with acute or convalescent COVID-19. The CDR3: CASSEGGQVPYNEQFF. The CDR3 DNA reads as TGTGCCAGCAGTGAAGGGGGACAGGTCCCCTACAATGAGCAGTTCTTC. The complete variable domain, with remaining parts taken from reference TRBV2 and TRBJ2-1, reads EPEVTQTPSHQVTQMGQEVILRCVPISNHLYFYWYRQILGQKVEFLVSFYNNEISEKSEIFDDQFSVERPDGSNFTLKIRSTKLEDSAMYFCASSEGGQVPYNEQFFGPGTRLTVL.